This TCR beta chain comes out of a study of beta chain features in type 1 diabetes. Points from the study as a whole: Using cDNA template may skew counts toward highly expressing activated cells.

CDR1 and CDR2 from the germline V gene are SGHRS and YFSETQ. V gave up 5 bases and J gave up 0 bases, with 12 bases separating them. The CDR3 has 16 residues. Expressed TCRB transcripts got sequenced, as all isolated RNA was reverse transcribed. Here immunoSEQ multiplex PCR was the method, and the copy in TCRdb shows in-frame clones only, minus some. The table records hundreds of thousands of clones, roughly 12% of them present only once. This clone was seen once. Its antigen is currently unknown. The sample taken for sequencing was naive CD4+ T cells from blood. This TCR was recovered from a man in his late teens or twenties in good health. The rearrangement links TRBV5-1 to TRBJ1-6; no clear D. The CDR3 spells CASSNSLGSYNSPLHF. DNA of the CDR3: TGCGCCAGCAGTAACTCCCTTGGCTCCTATAATTCACCCCTCCACTTT.